This record concerns one TCR beta chain sequence. This record belongs to a study of PD-1 blockade in classical Hodgkin lymphoma. Assay used: immunoSEQ multiplex PCR; TCRdb lists only in-frame clones, some missing. The repertoire holds several thousand clones, with approximately 90% as singletons. Time point denoted: cycle 4 day 1 (C4D1), after around six weeks of nivolumab. Autologous stem cell transplantation was followed by relapse in every patient, and brentuximab vedotin exposure varied. The V gene's germline CDR1 is SGHVS and CDR2 FNYEAQ. This CDR3 is built from 16 residues. Trimming at V came to 1 base and at J to 3 bases, leaving 6 bases not matched to a gene.

The starting material was peripheral blood mononuclear cells (PBMCs), obtained before the fourth cycle of nivolumab. J is TRBJ2-3 and V is TRBV7-6, with 8 nucleotides matching TRBD2. This TCR came from a human donor with classical Hodgkin lymphoma. This chain's CDR3 is CASSLDRGGKTDTQYF. CDR3 bases: TGTGCCAGCAGCTTAGATCGGGGGGGCAAAACAGATACGCAGTATTTT.